This TCR beta chain was captured by sequencing in a study of T cells after posttransplantation cyclophosphamide. Study-level findings and limits: Tissue-infiltrating T cells from skin or gut overlapped little with blood T cells. Later blood repertoires were often dominated by clones from the donor CD8+ memory compartment. TRB clonality was highly associated with recipient CMV seropositivity and reactivation.

This clone turned up a few times. Its antigen is undetermined. A marrow graft followed busulfan-fludarabine conditioning, with cyclophosphamide on days +3 and +4. Clones were sequenced by immunoSEQ multiplex PCR, and TCRdb holds only the in-frame ones, with some missing. The table has about 19,000 clones, about 90% seen once. The sequencing here drew on PBMCs, taken after allogeneic stem cell transplant with posttransplant cyclophosphamide. The sequence derives from a female patient aged 40 to 50 who received an allogeneic stem cell transplant from a related donor, was CMV-positive, and had no GVHD. A subset of T cells may come from the graft donor.

DNA of the CDR3: TGTGCCAGCAGCCCGGGACTAGCGAATTTCTTC. Its translation: CASSPGLANFF. The chain employs TRBV7-2 and TRBJ2-1; 10 nucleotides agree with TRBD2. With 5 bases clipped from V and 16 bases from J, the junction kept 5 bases outside the gene matches. The CDR3 spans 11 residues. Germline-derived CDR1 and CDR2 are SGHTA and FQGNSA.